This T cell receptor beta chain was retrieved from a study of persistence of HIV-infected CD4 T cells. This CDR3 comprises 12 residues. V gave up 7 bases and J gave up 0 bases, with 6 bases separating them. Germline V CDR1 and CDR2: MNHEY, SVGAGI. Lysates of CMV-infected fibroblasts at approximately 10 ug/mL stimulated these cells. Memory cells lacking CD40L and CD69 with high CD45RO were sorted. These HIV-1-infected adults initiated suppressive ART in chronic infection. For at least 4 years, plasma HIV-1 RNA was undetectable (<50 copies/mL). On this clone: Antigen unknown.

This was the immunoSEQ version 4 assay in survey mode. The assay was immunoSEQ multiplex PCR, and TCRdb's table has in-frame clones only and misses some. Of roughly 41,000 clones listed, approximately 80% were seen once; the top ten hold 1.5% to 2%. The source material was CD4+ T cells sorted from PBMCs after approximately 19-hour stimulation, sampled from a patient who received antiretroviral therapy. V usage is TRBV6-5 and J usage is TRBJ1-1; D gene uncertain. The receptor's source is an adult man with HIV who was CMV-seropositive. Here the CDR3 reads CASNTVNTEAFF. DNA for the CDR3: TGTGCCAGCAATACAGTGAACACTGAAGCTTTCTTT.